Listed below are T cell receptor beta chains from one sample, sequenced in a study of CD8 T cells in ankylosing spondylitis. From the 5' RACE reads, TCRdb called clonotypes with MiXCR, one entry per CDR3 protein. Altogether about 240,000 distinct CDR3 sequences are present, 8.6% being singletons, with the ten largest covering about 6.8%. Sequences were obtained from blood, either unsorted or a sorted T cell fraction (not recorded which). All receptors come from a male donor with ankylosing spondylitis or in good health (not recorded which). Each CDR3 is given with its conserved first and last residue. D genes are given only for firm matches. Only part of the rows carry a size: once, few, many, or a class if the clone is expanded.

many,TRBJ2-6,14,TRBV6-1,.,CASSDPPGANVLTF,TGTGCCAGCAGTGATCCTCCTGGGGCCAACGTCCTGACTTTC
.,TRBJ2-2,13,TRBV20-1,.,CSAKPLSGGELFF,TGCAGTGCCAAGCCCCTATCGGGCGGGGAGCTGTTTTTT
many,TRBJ2-7,13,TRBV5-1,TRBD1,CASSIGTGTEQYF,TGCGCCAGCAGCATCGGGACAGGGACCGAGCAGTACTTC
many,TRBJ2-5,14,TRBV5-6,.,CASSRLQAVETQYF,TGTGCCAGCAGCAGACTACAGGCAGTGGAGACCCAGTACTTC
.,TRBJ2-2,16,TRBV5-1,.,CASSSHPQGNTGELFF,TGCGCCAGCAGCTCCCACCCCCAGGGGAACACCGGGGAGCTGTTTTTT
.,TRBJ1-4,12,TRBV20-1,.,CSASDSYEKLFF,TGCAGTGCTTCTGACAGCTATGAAAAACTGTTTTTT
many,TRBJ1-2,12,TRBV20-1,.,CSAGGQIYGYTF,TGCAGTGCTGGAGGGCAGATCTATGGCTACACCTTC
many,TRBJ1-5,14,TRBV20-1,.,CSARVSGAGQPQHF,TGCAGTGCTAGAGTTTCTGGGGCTGGTCAGCCCCAGCATTTT
many,TRBJ2-1,14,TRBV27,TRBD1,CASSHSTGYNEQFF,TGTGCCAGCAGTCATTCGACAGGGTACAATGAGCAGTTCTTC
many,TRBJ1-1,15,TRBV5-1,TRBD1,CASSWGGQGKTEAFF,TGCGCCAGCAGCTGGGGAGGACAGGGTAAGACTGAAGCTTTCTTT
many,TRBJ2-7,13,TRBV10-2,.,CASSQTGLYEQYF,TGCGCCAGCAGCCAGACAGGCCTGTACGAGCAGTACTTC
many,TRBJ1-2,14,TRBV20-1,TRBD1,CSCRSQGVSYGYTF,TGCAGTTGCCGATCCCAGGGGGTTAGCTATGGCTACACCTTC
.,TRBJ2-5,15,TRBV4-2,.,CASSQEARRAETQYF,TGTGCCAGCAGCCAAGAGGCCAGACGAGCGGAGACCCAGTACTTC
many,TRBJ2-1,13,TRBV6-1,.,CASSEAHGDEQFF,TGTGCCAGCAGTGAAGCGCACGGGGATGAGCAGTTCTTC
few,TRBJ1-2,16,TRBV5-1,TRBD1,CASSTPYRGGGDGYTF,TGCGCCAGCAGCACACCGTACAGGGGAGGAGGGGATGGCTACACCTTC
many,TRBJ2-1,16,TRBV7-8,.,CASSLFPGGRVTEQFF,TGTGCCAGCAGCTTATTTCCCGGCGGCAGGGTGACTGAGCAGTTCTTC
few,TRBJ1-3,15,TRBV7-2,.,CASSFPLGSGNTIYF,TGTGCCAGCAGCTTTCCCCTAGGCTCTGGAAACACCATATATTTT
few,TRBJ2-1,15,TRBV19,TRBD1,CASSREDRGHNEQFF,TGTGCCAGTAGTAGAGAGGACAGGGGGCACAATGAGCAGTTCTTC
.,TRBJ2-7,14,TRBV7-2,.,CASSPRAQSYEQYF,TGTGCCAGCAGCCCCAGGGCGCAGTCCTACGAGCAGTACTTC
many,TRBJ2-1,20,TRBV19,TRBD1,CASSIDGTGPRRKSYNEQFF,TGTGCCAGTAGTATAGATGGGACAGGCCCCCGGAGAAAGAGCTACAATGAGCAGTTCTTC
many,TRBJ2-7,16,TRBV4-1,.,CASSQELTVSSYEQYF,TGCGCCAGCAGCCAAGAATTGACGGTGAGCTCCTACGAGCAGTACTTC
many,TRBJ2-3,14,TRBV20-1,.,CSVTRGPSTDTQYF,TGCAGTGTCACGCGGGGGCCGAGCACAGATACGCAGTATTTT
.,TRBJ2-6,16,TRBV6-2/TRBV6-3,.,CASSPSLGAGANVLTF,TGTGCCAGCAGCCCCAGCCTGGGGGCTGGGGCCAACGTCCTGACTTTC
many,TRBJ1-1,13,TRBV5-1,.,CASSLGGRTEAFF,TGCGCCAGCAGCTTGGGGGGGAGGACTGAAGCTTTCTTT
many,TRBJ2-7,13,TRBV24-1,.,CATSDWSSYEQYF,TGTGCCACCAGTGATTGGAGCTCCTACGAGCAGTACTTC
many,TRBJ2-7,14,TRBV5-1,.,CASSPRERTYEQYF,TGCGCCAGCAGCCCCAGGGAGAGAACCTACGAGCAGTACTTC
many,TRBJ2-3,17,TRBV5-5,.,CASSLVLSTGNTDTQYF,TGTGCCAGCAGCTTGGTTCTTTCGACAGGAAACACAGATACGCAGTATTTT
.,TRBJ2-7,12,TRBV29-1,.,CSSSTGLGQQYF,TGCAGCTCGTCGACTGGCCTGGGGCAGCAGTACTTC
.,TRBJ2-2,13,TRBV20-1,TRBD2,CSARGGVTGELFF,TGCAGTGCTCGGGGGGGGGTCACCGGGGAGCTGTTTTTT
many,TRBJ1-4,15,TRBV7-9,.,CASSRGLRWDEKLFF,TGTGCCAGCAGCCGGGGGCTTCGTTGGGATGAAAAACTGTTTTTT
many,TRBJ2-5,18,TRBV20-1,TRBD2,CSARDQGTSGGNQETQYF,TGCAGTGCTAGAGATCAGGGGACTAGCGGGGGTAATCAAGAGACCCAGTACTTC
.,TRBJ2-3,16,TRBV5-1,.,CASSSPGLGGRHTQYF,TGCGCCAGCAGCTCCCCGGGACTAGGGGGCCGACATACGCAGTATTTT
few,TRBJ2-2,16,TRBV29-1,TRBD1,CSAAGTGGLRAGELFF,TGCAGCGCGGCCGGGACAGGGGGCTTGAGAGCCGGGGAGCTGTTTTTT
many,TRBJ1-6,17,TRBV4-1,.,CASSQGPLMPYNSPLHF,TGCGCCAGCAGCCAAGGCCCTCTTATGCCCTATAATTCACCCCTCCACTTT
.,TRBJ1-1,16,TRBV7-2,TRBD1,CASSLVVLGQGGKAFF,TGTGCCAGCAGCTTAGTTGTATTGGGACAGGGGGGGAAGGCTTTCTTT
many,TRBJ2-3,16,TRBV9,TRBD2,CASSPREGLATDTQYF,TGTGCCAGCAGCCCGCGGGAGGGCCTAGCAACAGATACGCAGTATTTT
many,TRBJ2-2,14,TRBV7-2,.,CASSLVGVNWELFF,TGTGCCAGCAGCTTAGTAGGTGTAAACTGGGAGCTGTTTTTT
.,TRBJ2-1,15,TRBV11-2,.,CASSLRGLSYNEQFF,TGTGCCAGCAGCTTAAGAGGCCTTTCCTACAATGAGCAGTTCTTC
few,TRBJ1-1,15,TRBV7-9,.,CASNRGGNLNTEAFF,TGTGCCAGCAATCGTGGGGGAAATCTGAACACTGAAGCTTTCTTT
many,TRBJ2-1,15,TRBV28,.,CASSLPGTTRNEQFF,TGTGCCAGCAGTTTACCCGGGACCACTAGGAATGAGCAGTTCTTC
.,TRBJ1-2,16,TRBV5-1,TRBD1,CASSPEAQGAGYGYTF,TGCGCCAGCAGCCCCGAAGCCCAGGGGGCGGGCTATGGCTACACCTTC
.,TRBJ2-1,12,TRBV6-2/TRBV6-3,.,CASSYLSNEQFF,TGTGCCAGCAGTTACCTATCGAATGAGCAGTTCTTC